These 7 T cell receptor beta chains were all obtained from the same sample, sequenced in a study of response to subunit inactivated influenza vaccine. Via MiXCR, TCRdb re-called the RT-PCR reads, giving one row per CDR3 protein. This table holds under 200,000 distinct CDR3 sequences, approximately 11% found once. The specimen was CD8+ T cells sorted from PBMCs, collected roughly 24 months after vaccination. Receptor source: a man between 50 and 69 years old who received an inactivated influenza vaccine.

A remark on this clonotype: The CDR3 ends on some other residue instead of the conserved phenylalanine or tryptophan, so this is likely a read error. The CDR3 DNA is TGTGCCAGCAGTGACGATGGGAGCTCCTACAATGAGCAGTTCTCC. Protein: CASSDDGSSYNEQFS. V and J are TRBV2 and TRBJ2-1, with TRBD2 as a possible D gene (5 bases). The germline CDR1 and CDR2 sequences are SNHLY and FYNNEI. V lost 3 bases, J lost 0 bases, and 9 bases lay in between. This CDR3 comprises 15 residues.

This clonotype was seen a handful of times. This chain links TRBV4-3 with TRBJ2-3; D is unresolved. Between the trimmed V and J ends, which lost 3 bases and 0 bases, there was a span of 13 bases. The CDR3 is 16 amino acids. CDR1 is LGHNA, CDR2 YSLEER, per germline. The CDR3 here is CASSHSETDSTDTQYF. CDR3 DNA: TGCGCCAGCAGCCATTCTGAGACTGATAGCACAGATACGCAGTATTTT.

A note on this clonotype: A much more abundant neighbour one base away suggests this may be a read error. DNA of the CDR3: TGCAGCGTTTCGGCAGGGGTCACAGATAAGCAGTATTTT. Protein product: CSVSAGVTDKQYF. The rearrangement uses TRBV29-1 and TRBJ2-3; TRBD1 is a possible D gene (6 bases). There are 13 residues in the CDR3. CDR1 and CDR2 (germline): SQVTM, ANQGSEA.

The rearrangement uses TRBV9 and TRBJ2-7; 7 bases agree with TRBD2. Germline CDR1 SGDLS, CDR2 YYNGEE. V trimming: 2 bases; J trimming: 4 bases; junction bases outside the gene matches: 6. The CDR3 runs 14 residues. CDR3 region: CASSVSGGSYEQYF. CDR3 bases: TGTGCCAGCAGCGTCTCTGGCGGGAGTTACGAGCAGTACTTC.

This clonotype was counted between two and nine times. CDR3 sequence: CASSLNPPDEQYF. CDR3 in DNA: TGTGCCAGCAGTTTAAACCCCCCGGATGAGCAGTACTTC. This chain uses TRBV12-3 or TRBV12-4 with TRBJ2-7; D is unclear. CDR3 length equals 13 residues. The ends were cut back, 2 bases at V and 7 bases at J, with 12 bases in the middle.

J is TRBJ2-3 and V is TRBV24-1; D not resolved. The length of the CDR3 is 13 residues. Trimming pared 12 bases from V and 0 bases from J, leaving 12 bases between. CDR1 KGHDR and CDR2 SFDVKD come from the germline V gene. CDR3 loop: CALTPTSTDTQYF. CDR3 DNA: TGTGCCCTTACTCCAACTAGCACAGATACGCAGTATTTT.

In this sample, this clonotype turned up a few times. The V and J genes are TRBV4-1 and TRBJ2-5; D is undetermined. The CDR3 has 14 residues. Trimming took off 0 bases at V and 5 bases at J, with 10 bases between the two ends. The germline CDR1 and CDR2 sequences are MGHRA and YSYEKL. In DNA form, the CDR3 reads TGCGCCAGCAGCCAAGATCTGGGCTGGGAGACCCAGTACTTC. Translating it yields CASSQDLGWETQYF.